Below, 20 T cell receptor beta chains from the same sample are listed, as sequenced in a study of blood T cells in healthy people across ages (dated by TCRdb to between 2015 and 2016). The library was obtained by 5' RACE. The run used an Illumina HiSeq 2500. The second PCR ran for about 7 to 11 cycles and used a J-beta primer mix along with a sample-barcoded 5' primer. The public reads were run again by TCRdb, first through fastp at Q25 and then through MiXCR, and only productive beta chains were kept. Every entry covers one CDR3 protein and lists the most common genes and DNA from its rows. The sample includes approximately 780,000 distinct CDR3 sequences, with more than 25% observed a single time. The ten largest clones capture about 2.9% of the sample. These data were likewise used in another study, on T cells of mothers and their children.

Sequencing was done on a sample of blood. These receptors were taken from a boy between 10 and 17 years old in good health.

Only a few counts were recorded for this clonotype. This sequence joins TRBV14 and TRBJ2-5, with no clear D. Trimming shortened V by 4 bases and J by 5 bases, and 11 bases separated the two germline ends. The CDR3 totals 13 residues. CDR1 and CDR2 (germline): SGHDN, FVKESK. The CDR3 DNA is TGTGCCAGCAGCCGGGAAGTGATGGAGACCCAGTACTTC. Protein product: CASSREVMETQYF.

A few counts support this clonotype. The chain employs TRBV2 and TRBJ2-7; 11 nucleotides line up with TRBD1. The CDR3 spans 12 residues. The germline CDR1 and CDR2 sequences are SNHLY and FYNNEI. The V segment lost 8 bases and the J segment 7 bases; nucleotides outside the gene matches: 4. The CDR3 reads CASRDRGTEQYF. The CDR3 region has the DNA TGTGCCAGCCGGGACAGGGGGACGGAGCAGTACTTC.

The chain joins TRBV4-1 to TRBJ2-7; 11 bases fit TRBD2. The V and J ends lost 5 bases and 3 bases, in that order; junction bases with no gene match: 9. The CDR3 contains 16 residues. Looked up from germline, CDR1 is MGHRA and CDR2 is YSYEKL. In DNA form, the CDR3 reads TGCGCCAGCAGCAATCCCCTAGCGGGGGGCCTCTACGAGCAGTACTTC. Residues: CASSNPLAGGLYEQYF.

The chain recombines TRBV6-5 with TRBJ2-5, with D perhaps TRBD1 (5 bases). There are 15 residues in the CDR3. CDR1 is MNHEY, CDR2 SVGAGI, per germline. Trimming took off 6 bases at V and 2 bases at J, with 16 bases between the two ends. The CDR3 nucleotides are TGTGCCAGCAGCCCTACCCAGGGTTGGCAAGAGACCCAGTACTTC. Protein product: CASSPTQGWQETQYF.

V is TRBV28 and J is TRBJ2-7, with TRBD1 matching 7 bases. Looked up from germline, CDR1 is MDHEN and CDR2 is SYDVKM. The CDR3 runs 14 residues. V shed 6 bases and J 3 bases; nucleotides not matched to a gene: 8. The CDR3 loop is CASRAGGPYYEQYF. CDR3 DNA sequence: TGTGCCAGCAGGGCAGGGGGACCATACTACGAGCAGTACTTC.

The chain links TRBV3-1 to TRBJ2-6; the match to TRBD1 covers 7 bases. Germline V lookup: CDR1 LGHDT, CDR2 YNNKEL (reference sequence). V shed 1 base, J shed 0 bases, and the junction held 12 bases outside the gene matches. This CDR3 is 20 amino acids long. The CDR3 is CASSQGLRAGGTSGANVLTF. CDR3 DNA sequence: TGTGCCAGCAGCCAAGGACTGAGGGCAGGGGGAACCTCTGGGGCCAACGTCCTGACTTTC.

In this sample, this clonotype turned up a few times. This sequence joins TRBV28 and TRBJ2-7, with 7 positions matching TRBD1. CDR3 length: 15 residues. The J segment lost 4 bases and the V segment lost 7 bases, leaving 13 bases of the junction unmatched. Germline CDR1 and CDR2: MDHEN and SYDVKM. The CDR3 protein is CASTPDREDLYEQYF. As DNA, the CDR3 is TGTGCCAGCACGCCCGACAGGGAAGATCTGTACGAGCAGTACTTC. Complete variable domain (other parts from reference TRBV28 and TRBJ2-7): DVKVTQSSRYLVKRTGEKVFLECVQDMDHENMFWYRQDPGLGLRLIYFSYDVKMKEKGDIPEGYSVSREKKERFSLILESASTNQTSMYLCASTPDREDLYEQYFGPGTRLTVT.

This clonotype was counted between two and nine times. The V and J genes are TRBV20-1 and TRBJ2-7; 8 bases fit TRBD1. The J call may be wrong; the DNA end is better matched by TRBJ2-1. The CDR3 loop spans 17 amino acids. Looked up from germline, CDR1 is DFQATT and CDR2 is SNEGSKA (reference sequence). Written as DNA, the CDR3 is TGCAGTGCCCACGACAGGGGTCAAGTATCTTCCTACAATGAGCAGTTCTTC. Its translation is CSAHDRGQVSSYNEQFF.

This clonotype appeared a few times. The chain recombines TRBV4-1 with TRBJ1-4; D remains ambiguous. Germline V gene sequence: CDR1 MGHRA, CDR2 YSYEKL. V was shortened by 4 bases and J by 3 bases, with 15 bases between the two germline ends. This CDR3 region has 16 residues. The CDR3 DNA sequence: TGCGCCAGCAGCCCGGGGTTTCTAGAGCCTAATGAAAAACTGTTTTTT. This translates into CASSPGFLEPNEKLFF.

This clonotype was seen a few times. The chain recombines TRBV29-1 with TRBJ2-5, with D unresolved. CDR3 length equals 14 residues. Germline V lookup: CDR1 SQVTM, CDR2 ANQGSEA. Deletions cut 4 bases from V and 0 bases from J, with 12 bases between. CDR3 nucleotides: TGCAGCGTTGGGGCCCAAAAGTACCAAGAGACCCAGTACTTC. Translating gives CSVGAQKYQETQYF.

Note on this clonotype: Sequence at one end of the junction differs from germline and may be a read error. The V gene is TRBV3-1, the J gene TRBJ2-1, with D possibly being TRBD2 (7 bases). CDR1 and CDR2 from the germline V gene are LGHDT and YNNKEL (reference sequence). The CDR3 consists of 17 residues. The chain's CDR3 is CASSQDAGASSYDEQFF. In nucleotides, the CDR3 is TGTGCCAGCAGCCAAGATGCGGGGGCCAGCTCCTACGATGAGCAGTTCTTC.

This clonotype was detected only a few times. V gene TRBV27 combines with J gene TRBJ1-1; D is possibly TRBD1 (6 bases). Germline values: CDR1 MNHEY, CDR2 SMNVEV (reference sequence). Trimming cost V 0 bases and J 2 bases, with 10 bases left between them. The CDR3 sequence is 15 residues long. CDR3 region: CASSLSGTYNTEAFF. The CDR3 DNA sequence: TGTGCCAGCAGTTTATCCGGGACATATAACACTGAAGCTTTCTTT.

This clonotype was found many times. V and J are TRBV3-1 and TRBJ2-7, with 8 bases matching TRBD2. Germline-derived CDR1 and CDR2 are LGHDT and YNNKEL (reference sequence). The CDR3 has 16 residues. With V trimmed by 4 bases and J by 2 bases, 10 bases remained unmatched. In nucleotides, the CDR3 is TGTGCCAGCAGCCCCTCGGGGGTAGCGGGGACCTACGAGCAGTACTTC. Translated, it gives CASSPSGVAGTYEQYF.

Points on this clonotype: Lacking the conserved final phenylalanine or tryptophan, this CDR3 likely reflects a read error. The chain recombines TRBV27 with TRBJ1-2, with TRBD1 identical over 8 bases. The CDR3 loop spans 17 amino acids. Germline CDR1 and CDR2: MNHEY and SMNVEV (reference sequence). The V gene end was trimmed by 3 bases and the J gene end by 4 bases; junction bases not matched to a gene: 13. CDR3 DNA: TGTGCCAGCAGTTTGAAGTCGGCAGACAGGGGATTCTATGGCTACACCCTC. Protein sequence: CASSLKSADRGFYGYTL.

This clonotype was found a few times. The chain is built from TRBV7-9 and TRBJ2-5, with TRBD1 identical over 9 bases. Germline assignment: CDR1 SEHNR and CDR2 FQNEAQ (reference sequence). Losses at the gene ends were 3 bases for V and 3 bases for J; bases not matched to a gene: 5. The length of the CDR3 is 15 residues. CDR3 nucleotides: TGTGCCAGCAGCTTCCCGACAGGGGGGAAAGAGACCCAGTACTTC. Protein product: CASSFPTGGKETQYF. Based on the CDR3 plus reference TRBV7-9 and TRBJ2-5, the full variable domain is DTGVSQNPRHKITKRGQNVTFRCDPISEHNRLYWYRQTLGQGPEFLTYFQNEAQLEKSRLLSDRFSAERPKGSFSTLEIQRTEQGDSAMYLCASSFPTGGKETQYFGPGTRLLVL.

The chain is built from TRBV11-2 and TRBJ1-2; D possibly corresponds to TRBD1 (5 bases). Germline V gene lookup returns CDR1 SGHAT and CDR2 FQNNGV. CDR3 length: 15 residues. V was clipped by 5 bases and J by 9 bases, with 22 bases between them. The CDR3 spells CASSDTGRNPGCYTF. The CDR3 coding sequence is TGTGCCAGCAGCGACACGGGGCGGAACCCCGGGTGCTACACCTTC.

There are a few counts of this clonotype. The rearrangement uses TRBV27 and TRBJ2-3; possibly TRBD1 for D (5 bases). In germline, CDR1 is MNHEY, CDR2 SMNVEV (reference sequence). V lost 0 bases and J lost 0, with 22 bases in between. The CDR3 consists of 20 residues. The DNA of the CDR3 is TGTGCCAGCAGTTTATCGCCCCTCGTGGGCAGGACAACTAGCACAGATACGCAGTATTTT. It codes for CASSLSPLVGRTTSTDTQYF.

A few counts support this clonotype. The chain recombines TRBV4-2 with TRBJ2-2; D unclear. Trimming pared 5 bases from V and 0 bases from J, leaving 7 bases between. CDR1 is LGHNA, CDR2 YNFKEQ, per germline. CDR3 length: 14 amino acids. The CDR3 sequence is CASSSTTNTGELFF. The DNA for the CDR3 is TGTGCCAGCAGCTCGACGACGAACACCGGGGAGCTGTTTTTT.

The J gene is TRBJ2-5, the V gene TRBV29-1; 7 bases agree with TRBD1. Germline assignment: CDR1 SQVTM and CDR2 ANQGSEA. The CDR3 loop spans 13 amino acids. The V segment lost 6 bases and the J segment 3 bases; nucleotides outside the gene matches: 7. The CDR3, as DNA: TGCAGCGTAGGACAGGCAACAGAAGAGACCCAGTACTTC. Its protein product is CSVGQATEETQYF.

The chain carries TRBV20-1 and TRBJ2-5; possibly TRBD2 for D (6 bases). V was trimmed by 5 bases and J by 5 bases, leaving 15 bases between them. The CDR3 has 13 amino acids. CDR1 DFQATT and CDR2 SNEGSKA come from the germline V gene (reference sequence). The chain's CDR3 is CSAPRRVGETQYF. The CDR3 region has the DNA TGCAGTGCTCCCCGGAGGGTCGGGGAGACCCAGTACTTC.